This section outlines one T cell receptor (beta chain) sequence together with its context. This entry comes from a study of control samples from healthy donors and cancer patients. V lost 7 bases, J lost 4 bases, and 13 bases lay in between. Germline values: CDR1 LNHDA, CDR2 SQIVND (reference sequence). CDR3 size: 13 residues. Profiled with immunoSEQ multiplex PCR; TCRdb holds only in-frame clones, not every one. Of 150,000 or so clones in the sample, 80% to 90% are singletons; the top ten hold around 1.6%. The origin of this receptor is a man younger than 35 in good health. Material for sequencing was blood. The chain combines TRBV19 with TRBJ1-2; TRBD1 is a possible D gene (5 bases). Here the CDR3 reads CASTLGQTYGYTF. The CDR3, as DNA: TGTGCCAGTACCCTGGGGCAAACCTATGGCTACACCTTC. Using reference TRBV19 and TRBJ1-2 for the parts outside the CDR3, the full variable domain is DGGITQSPKYLFRKEGQNVTLSCEQNLNHDAMYWYRQDPGQGLRLIYYSQIVNDFQKGDIAEGYSVSREKKESFPLTVTSAQKNPTAFYLCASTLGQTYGYTFGSGTRLTVV.